Below are 19 T cell receptor beta chains sequenced from a single sample in a study of beta chain features in type 1 diabetes. The antigens of these receptors remain unknown. The study, taken as a whole, reports: A moderate, significant TCRB CDR3 shortening appeared in type 1 diabetes across four CD4+ subsets.

The whole isolated RNA underwent reverse transcription, so sequencing captured expressed TCRB transcripts. Here immunoSEQ multiplex PCR was the method, and the copy in TCRdb shows in-frame clones only, minus some. The sample has roughly 220,000 clones, roughly 16% seen once; the top ten hold about 0.085%. Material: naive CD4+ T cells from blood. The receptors shown here come from a young man with type 1 diabetes.

The table lists this clone with a few counts. The chain carries TRBV13 and TRBJ1-1; D gene ambiguous. Germline CDR1 reads PRHDT; CDR2 reads FYEKMQ (reference sequence). The CDR3 sequence is 13 residues long. The V end lost 3 bases, the J end lost 0 bases, and 5 bases lay between the germline ends. The CDR3 sequence: CASSLTVNTEAFF. CDR3 DNA sequence: TGTGCCAGCAGCTTGACGGTGAACACTGAAGCTTTCTTT.

This chain links TRBV30 with TRBJ1-1; no reliable D call. The CDR3 is 14 amino acids. Germline lookup yields CDR1 GTSNPN and CDR2 SVGIG (reference sequence). Trimming stripped 1 base from V and 4 bases from J, with 13 bases between. For the CDR3, the DNA is TGTGCCTGGAGTGGATGGGTAAAGAGCACTGAAGCTTTCTTT. Protein product: CAWSGWVKSTEAFF.

The chain employs TRBV10-3 and TRBJ1-1; 7 bases are shared with TRBD1. The CDR3 runs to 15 residues. Unmatched junction bases numbered 8, after V lost 3 bases and J lost 4 bases. Germline CDR1 and CDR2: ENHRY and SYGVKD. CDR3 in DNA: TGTGCCATCAGTGATGGCGACAGGGATGTCACTGAAGCTTTCTTT. It encodes CAISDGDRDVTEAFF.

The chain has TRBV5-4 and TRBJ2-3; 9 nucleotides line up with TRBD2. CDR1 is SGHNT, CDR2 YYREEE, per germline (reference sequence). This CDR3 contains 17 residues. V was pared by 4 bases and J by 5 bases, with 14 bases of the junction left unmatched. CDR3 residues: CASSLRGTSRAGDTQYF. In DNA form, the CDR3 reads TGTGCCAGCAGCCTCCGGGGGACTAGCAGGGCTGGAGATACGCAGTATTTT.

The V call is TRBV9, the J call TRBJ2-5, with 8 bases identical to TRBD1. With V trimmed by 4 bases and J by 4 bases, 6 bases remained unmatched. The CDR3 is 14 residues long. Germline lookup yields CDR1 SGDLS and CDR2 YYNGEE. The CDR3 nucleotides are TGTGCCAGCAGCCTACGGACAGGGTCAGAGACCCAGTACTTC. Amino acids: CASSLRTGSETQYF.

This clone was found a few times. The chain joins TRBV29-1 to TRBJ1-2; D not resolved. V was cut by 7 bases and J by 3 bases, with 15 bases left in between. The CDR3 contains 13 residues. From germline, CDR1 is SQVTM and CDR2 ANQGSEA. CDR3 sequence: CSASGGSHYGYTF. CDR3 bases: TGCAGCGCCTCGGGTGGGTCCCACTATGGCTACACCTTC.

This clone was seen only a few times. The chain joins TRBV7-9 to TRBJ2-4; the D is unclear. Germline V gene sequence: CDR1 SEHNR, CDR2 FQNEAQ (reference sequence). Trimming pared 7 bases from V and 1 base from J, leaving 5 bases between. This CDR3 is 12 amino acids long. CDR3 loop: CASNDAKNIQYF. The DNA for the CDR3 is TGTGCCAGCAACGATGCCAAAAACATTCAGTACTTC. The whole variable domain, remainder taken from reference TRBV7-9 and TRBJ2-4, is DTGVSQNPRHKITKRGQNVTFRCDPISEHNRLYWYRQTLGQGPEFLTYFQNEAQLEKSRLLSDRFSAERPKGSFSTLEIQRTEQGDSAMYLCASNDAKNIQYFGAGTRLSVL.

Only a few counts were recorded for this clone. The chain combines TRBV7-2 with TRBJ2-7; 14 bases are shared with TRBD2. The J segment lost 3 bases and the V segment lost 6 bases, leaving 1 base of the junction unmatched. Germline CDR1 and CDR2: SGHTA and FQGNSA. This CDR3 is built from 14 residues. The chain's CDR3 is CASRGLAGDYEQYF. The DNA of the CDR3 is TGTGCCAGCAGGGGACTAGCGGGAGACTACGAGCAGTACTTC.

Only a few counts were recorded for this clone. The chain links TRBV15 to TRBJ1-2; D remains ambiguous. The CDR3 totals 14 residues. Trimming stripped 3 bases from V and 2 bases from J, with 10 bases between. CDR1 and CDR2 (germline): LNHNV, YYDKDF (reference sequence). In DNA, the CDR3 is TGTGCCACCAGCAGCGGGGAAATAAACTATGGCTACACCTTC. It yields the protein CATSSGEINYGYTF.

This clone has only a few counts. The chain uses TRBV29-1 and TRBJ2-5; TRBD1 aligns across 9 bases. The CDR3 sequence is 13 residues long. Germline assignment: CDR1 SQVTM and CDR2 ANQGSEA. V shed 7 bases and J 4 bases; nucleotides not matched to a gene: 7. CDR3 in amino acids: CSGTGGSGETQYF. In nucleotides, the CDR3 is TGCAGCGGAACAGGGGGCAGTGGAGAGACCCAGTACTTC. The variable domain in full, with the rest retrieved from reference TRBV29-1 and TRBJ2-5, is SAVISQKPSRDICQRGTSLTIQCQVDSQVTMMFWYRQQPGQSLTLIATANQGSEATYESGFVIDKFPISRPNLTFSTLTVSNMSPEDSSIYLCSGTGGSGETQYFGPGTRLLVL.

The V call is TRBV9, the J call TRBJ2-3; D may be TRBD1 (5 bases). The CDR3 is made up of 15 amino acids. V was pared by 3 bases and J by 0 bases, with 11 bases between. CDR1 is SGDLS and CDR2 is YYNGEE in the germline V gene. CDR3 bases: TGTGCCAGCAGCGGCGCGACAGTGAGCACAGATACGCAGTATTTT. It is translated as CASSGATVSTDTQYF.

There are a few counts of this clone. V usage is TRBV30 and J usage is TRBJ2-5; 16 bases are shared with TRBD2. The trim removed 2 bases at V and 9 bases at J, leaving 3 bases unmatched. The CDR3 loop spans 14 amino acids. Per germline, CDR1 GTSNPN and CDR2 SVGIG (reference sequence). CDR3 region: CAWSPGLAGGAQYF. In nucleotides, the CDR3 is TGTGCCTGGAGTCCGGGACTAGCGGGAGGGGCCCAGTACTTC.

This sequence joins TRBV7-9 and TRBJ2-7; 10 nucleotides agree with TRBD1. Germline CDR1 reads SEHNR; CDR2 reads FQNEAQ (reference sequence). With 8 bases clipped from V and 4 bases from J, the junction kept 11 bases outside the gene matches. This CDR3 contains 15 residues. For the CDR3, the DNA is TGTGCCAGCGCATCAGGGGACAGGGGCGCTTACGAGCAGTACTTC. Translated: CASASGDRGAYEQYF.

The sample holds a few counts of this clone. The chain combines TRBV29-1 with TRBJ2-2; TRBD1 matches at 7 bases. This CDR3 is built from 13 residues. Germline assignment: CDR1 SQVTM and CDR2 ANQGSEA. V was clipped by 7 bases and J by 5 bases; unmatched bases: 7. CDR3 residues: CSARQGTTGELFF. DNA for the CDR3: TGCAGCGCAAGACAGGGTACAACCGGGGAGCTGTTTTTT.

V is TRBV28 and J is TRBJ1-1; D not resolved. This CDR3 comprises 14 residues. Trimming stripped 7 bases from V and 2 bases from J, with 14 bases between. Germline V gene lookup returns CDR1 MDHEN and CDR2 SYDVKM. CDR3 region: CASTRGGSNTEAFF. The DNA of the CDR3 is TGTGCCAGCACCCGAGGTGGGAGCAACACTGAAGCTTTCTTT. Together with reference TRBV28 and TRBJ1-1, the CDR3 gives the full variable domain: DVKVTQSSRYLVKRTGEKVFLECVQDMDHENMFWYRQDPGLGLRLIYFSYDVKMKEKGDIPEGYSVSREKKERFSLILESASTNQTSMYLCASTRGGSNTEAFFGQGTRLTVV.

The V call is TRBV14, the J call TRBJ2-2; D gene unclear. The germline V gene has CDR1 SGHDN and CDR2 FVKESK. The length of the CDR3 is 13 residues. V was pared by 0 bases and J by 7 bases, with 6 bases between. CDR3 sequence: CASSQDYLGELFF. Written as DNA, the CDR3 is TGTGCCAGCAGCCAAGACTACCTCGGGGAGCTGTTTTTT.

The rearrangement links TRBV30 to TRBJ1-5, with no clear D. The CDR3 extends over 14 amino acids. Trimming removed 0 bases at V and 2 bases at J, with 8 bases between. Germline V gene sequence: CDR1 GTSNPN, CDR2 SVGIG (reference sequence). Written as DNA, the CDR3 is TGTGCCTGGAGTGTGGAAAGCCGCAATCAGCCCCAGCATTTT. This translates into CAWSVESRNQPQHF.

This clone appeared a few times. The gene calls are TRBV21-1 and TRBJ2-5. TRBV21-1 corresponds to a pseudogene. This CDR3 comprises 17 residues. CDR3 bases: TGTGCCAGCAGCAAATACTGTGAAGGGGCGCCCCGGGGGACCCAGTACTTC. As protein: CASSKYCEGAPRGTQYF.

This clone has more than one count but fewer than ten. The V and J genes are TRBV7-2 and TRBJ2-1; D remains unclear. The CDR3 extends over 14 amino acids. Between the trimmed V and J ends, which lost 0 bases and 5 bases, there was a span of 8 bases. The germline V gene has CDR1 SGHTA and CDR2 FQGNSA. CDR3 protein: CASSLALENNEQFF. In nucleotides, the CDR3 is TGTGCCAGCAGCTTAGCTCTCGAGAACAATGAGCAGTTCTTC.